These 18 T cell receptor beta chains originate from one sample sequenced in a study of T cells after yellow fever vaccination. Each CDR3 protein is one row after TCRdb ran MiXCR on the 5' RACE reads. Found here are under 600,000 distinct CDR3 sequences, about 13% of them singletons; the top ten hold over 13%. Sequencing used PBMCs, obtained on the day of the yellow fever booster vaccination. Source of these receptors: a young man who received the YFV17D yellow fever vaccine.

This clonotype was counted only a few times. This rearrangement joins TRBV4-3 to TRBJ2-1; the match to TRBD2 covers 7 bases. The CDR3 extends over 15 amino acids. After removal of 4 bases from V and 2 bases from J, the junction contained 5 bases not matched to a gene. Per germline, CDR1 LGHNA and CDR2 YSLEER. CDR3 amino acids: CASSRIGGAYNEQFF. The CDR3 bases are TGCGCCAGCAGCCGCATTGGGGGGGCCTACAATGAGCAGTTCTTC.

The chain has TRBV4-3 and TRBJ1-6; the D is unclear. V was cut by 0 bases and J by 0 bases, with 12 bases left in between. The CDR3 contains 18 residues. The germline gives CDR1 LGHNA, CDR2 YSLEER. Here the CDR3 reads CASSQDLTRSSYNSPLHF. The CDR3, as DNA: TGCGCCAGCAGCCAAGATCTCACCCGGAGCTCCTATAATTCACCCCTCCACTTT.

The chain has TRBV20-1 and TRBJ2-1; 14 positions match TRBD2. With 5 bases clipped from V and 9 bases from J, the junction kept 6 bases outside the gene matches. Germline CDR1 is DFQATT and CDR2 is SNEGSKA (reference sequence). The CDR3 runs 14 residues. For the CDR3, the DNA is TGCAGTGCTCCGAGACTAGCGGGAGGGAGTGAGCAGTTCTTC. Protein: CSAPRLAGGSEQFF.

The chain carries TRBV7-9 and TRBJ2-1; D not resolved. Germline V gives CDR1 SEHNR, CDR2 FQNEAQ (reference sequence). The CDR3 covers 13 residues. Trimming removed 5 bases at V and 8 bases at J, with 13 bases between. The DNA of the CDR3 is TGTGCCAGCAGCCCACCCCCGGGCGATGAGCAGTTCTTC. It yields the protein CASSPPPGDEQFF.

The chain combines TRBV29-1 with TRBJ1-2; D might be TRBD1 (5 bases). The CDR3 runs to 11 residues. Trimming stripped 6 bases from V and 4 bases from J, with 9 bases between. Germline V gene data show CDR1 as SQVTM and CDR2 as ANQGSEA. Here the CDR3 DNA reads TGCAGCGTGGGACGGACCTATGGCTACACCTTC. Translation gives CSVGRTYGYTF. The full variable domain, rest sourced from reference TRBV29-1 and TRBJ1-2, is SAVISQKPSRDICQRGTSLTIQCQVDSQVTMMFWYRQQPGQSLTLIATANQGSEATYESGFVIDKFPISRPNLTFSTLTVSNMSPEDSSIYLCSVGRTYGYTFGSGTRLTVV.

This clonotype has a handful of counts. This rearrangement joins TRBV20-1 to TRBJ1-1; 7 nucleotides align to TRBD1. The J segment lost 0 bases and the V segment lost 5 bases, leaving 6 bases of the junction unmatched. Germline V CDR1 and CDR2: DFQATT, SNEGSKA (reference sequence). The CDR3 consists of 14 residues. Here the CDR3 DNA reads TGCAGTGCTTCAGGGGGGGGGTTGAACACTGAAGCTTTCTTT. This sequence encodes CSASGGGLNTEAFF.

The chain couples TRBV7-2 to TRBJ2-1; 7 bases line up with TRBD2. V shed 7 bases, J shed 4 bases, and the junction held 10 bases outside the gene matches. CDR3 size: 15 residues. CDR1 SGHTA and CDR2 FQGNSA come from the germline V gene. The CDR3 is CASTFLAADYNEQFF. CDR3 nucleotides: TGTGCCAGCACCTTTCTAGCGGCAGATTACAATGAGCAGTTCTTC.

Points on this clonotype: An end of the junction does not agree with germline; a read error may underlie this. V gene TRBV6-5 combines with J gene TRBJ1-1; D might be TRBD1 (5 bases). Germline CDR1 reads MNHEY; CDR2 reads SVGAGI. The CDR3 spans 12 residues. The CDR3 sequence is CASSYSFGALLF. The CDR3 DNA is TGTGCCAGCAGTTACTCGTTCGGGGCCCTTCTCTTT.

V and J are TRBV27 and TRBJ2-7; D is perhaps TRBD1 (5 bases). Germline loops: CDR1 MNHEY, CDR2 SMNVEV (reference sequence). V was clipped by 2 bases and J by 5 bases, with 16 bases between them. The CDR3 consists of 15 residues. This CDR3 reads CASSLRRQSRHEQYF. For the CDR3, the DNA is TGTGCCAGCAGTTTACGTAGACAGTCTAGGCACGAGCAGTACTTC.

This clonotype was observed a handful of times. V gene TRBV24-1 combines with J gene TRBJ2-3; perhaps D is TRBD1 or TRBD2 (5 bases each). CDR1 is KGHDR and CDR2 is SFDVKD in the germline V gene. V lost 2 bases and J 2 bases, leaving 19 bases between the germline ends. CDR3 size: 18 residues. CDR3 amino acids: CATSDSVAGTAYTDTQYF. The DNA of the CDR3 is TGTGCCACCAGTGATTCCGTGGCCGGGACGGCTTACACAGATACGCAGTATTTT.

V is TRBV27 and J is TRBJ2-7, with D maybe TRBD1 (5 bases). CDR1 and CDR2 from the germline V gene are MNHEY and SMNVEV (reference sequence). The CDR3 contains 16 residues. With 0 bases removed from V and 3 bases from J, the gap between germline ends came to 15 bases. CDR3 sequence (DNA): TGTGCCAGCAGTTTATCGTCACCAGGGTCGGGCTACGAGCAGTACTTC. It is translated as CASSLSSPGSGYEQYF.

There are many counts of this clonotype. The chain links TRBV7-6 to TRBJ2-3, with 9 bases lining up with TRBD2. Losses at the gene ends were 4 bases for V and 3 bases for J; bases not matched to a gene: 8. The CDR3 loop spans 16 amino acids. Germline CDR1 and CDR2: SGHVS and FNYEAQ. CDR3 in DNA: TGTGCCAGCAGCTACATAGGTACTAGCGGGACAGATACGCAGTATTTT. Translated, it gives CASSYIGTSGTDTQYF.

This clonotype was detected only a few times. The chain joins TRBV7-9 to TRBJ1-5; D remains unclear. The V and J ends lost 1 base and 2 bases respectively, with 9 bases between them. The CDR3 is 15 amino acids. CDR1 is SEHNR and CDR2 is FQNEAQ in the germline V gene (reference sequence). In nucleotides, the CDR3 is TGTGCCAGCAGCTTAGGGTCAGGACGCAATCAGCCCCAGCATTTT. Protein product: CASSLGSGRNQPQHF.

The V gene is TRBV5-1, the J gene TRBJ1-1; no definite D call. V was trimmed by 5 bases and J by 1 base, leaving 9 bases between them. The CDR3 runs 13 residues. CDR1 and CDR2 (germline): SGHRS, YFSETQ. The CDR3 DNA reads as TGCGCCAGCAGACACAGAGGGAACACTGAAGCTTTCTTT. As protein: CASRHRGNTEAFF.

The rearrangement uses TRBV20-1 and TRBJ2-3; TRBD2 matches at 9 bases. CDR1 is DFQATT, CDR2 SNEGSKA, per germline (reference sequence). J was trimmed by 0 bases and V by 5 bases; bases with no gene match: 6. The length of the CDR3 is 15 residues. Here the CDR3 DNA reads TGCAGTGCTCATACGACTAGCGGAAGCACAGATACGCAGTATTTT. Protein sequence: CSAHTTSGSTDTQYF.

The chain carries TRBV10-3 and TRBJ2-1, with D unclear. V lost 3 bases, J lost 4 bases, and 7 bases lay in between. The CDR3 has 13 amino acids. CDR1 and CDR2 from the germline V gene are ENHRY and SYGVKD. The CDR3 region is CAISEVGYNEQFF. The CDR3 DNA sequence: TGTGCCATCAGTGAAGTAGGATACAATGAGCAGTTCTTC.

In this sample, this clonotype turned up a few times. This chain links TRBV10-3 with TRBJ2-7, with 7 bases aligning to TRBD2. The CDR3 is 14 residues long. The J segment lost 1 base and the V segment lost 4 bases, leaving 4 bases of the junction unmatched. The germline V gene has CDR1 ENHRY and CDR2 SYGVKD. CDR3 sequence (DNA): TGTGCCATCAGTGTCGGGGAGGGGTCCTACGAGCAGTACTTC. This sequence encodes CAISVGEGSYEQYF.

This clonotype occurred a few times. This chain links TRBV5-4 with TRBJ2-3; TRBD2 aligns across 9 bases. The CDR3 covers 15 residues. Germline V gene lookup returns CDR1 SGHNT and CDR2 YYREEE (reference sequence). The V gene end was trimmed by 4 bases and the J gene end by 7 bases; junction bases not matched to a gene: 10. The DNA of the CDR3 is TGTGCCAGCAGCCCGCCCATAGCGGGAGTGCATACGCAGTATTTT. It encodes CASSPPIAGVHTQYF.